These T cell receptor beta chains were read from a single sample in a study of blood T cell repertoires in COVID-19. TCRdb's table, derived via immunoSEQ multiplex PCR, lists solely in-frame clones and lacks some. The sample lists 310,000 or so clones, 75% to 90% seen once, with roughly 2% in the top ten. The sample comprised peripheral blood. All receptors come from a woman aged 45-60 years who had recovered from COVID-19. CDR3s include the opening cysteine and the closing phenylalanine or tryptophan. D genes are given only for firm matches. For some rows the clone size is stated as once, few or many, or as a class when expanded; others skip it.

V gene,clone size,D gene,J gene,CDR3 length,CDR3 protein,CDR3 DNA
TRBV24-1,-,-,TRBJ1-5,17,CATSDQTRTAGNQPQHF,TGTGCCACCAGTGATCAGACCCGGACAGCCGGCAATCAGCCCCAGCATTTT
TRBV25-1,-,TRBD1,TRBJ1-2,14,CASSPGGVRYGYTF,TGTGCCAGCAGTCCAGGGGGAGTAAGGTATGGCTACACCTTC
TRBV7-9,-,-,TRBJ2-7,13,CASSTQFPYEQYF,TGTGCCAGCTCGACACAATTTCCCTACGAGCAGTACTTC
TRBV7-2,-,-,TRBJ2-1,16,CASSLREGLNYNEQFF,TGTGCCAGCAGCTTACGGGAAGGGTTAAACTACAATGAGCAGTTCTTC
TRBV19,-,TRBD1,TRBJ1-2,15,CASKIQGVSTYGYTF,TGTGCCAGTAAAATTCAGGGGGTCTCGACCTATGGCTACACCTTC
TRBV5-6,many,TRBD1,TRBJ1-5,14,CASSQTGINQPQHF,TGTGCCAGCAGCCAGACAGGGATCAATCAGCCCCAGCATTTT
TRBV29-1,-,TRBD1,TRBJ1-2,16,CSATGTGGYQNYGYTF,TGCAGCGCGACCGGGACAGGGGGCTACCAAAACTATGGCTACACCTTC
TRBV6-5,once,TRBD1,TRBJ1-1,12,CASSTGTGKAFF,TGTGCCAGCAGTACCGGGACAGGAAAAGCTTTCTTT
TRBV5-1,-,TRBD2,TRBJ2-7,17,CASSLLTSGGFGNEQYF,TGCGCCAGCAGCTTGTTGACTAGCGGCGGTTTTGGAAACGAGCAGTACTTC
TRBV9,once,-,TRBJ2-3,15,CASSGPQGYTDTQYF,TGTGCCAGCAGCGGCCCACAGGGTTACACAGATACGCAGTATTTT
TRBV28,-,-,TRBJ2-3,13,CAFLDKDSDTQYF,TGTGCCTTCCTCGACAAGGACTCCGATACGCAGTATTTT
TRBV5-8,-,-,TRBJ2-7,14,CASSLGGSTYEQYF,TGTGCCAGCAGCTTGGGCGGGTCTACCTACGAGCAGTACTTC
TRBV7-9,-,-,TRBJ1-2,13,CASSLSGGYGYTF,TGTGCCAGCAGCTTATCGGGTGGCTATGGCTACACCTTC
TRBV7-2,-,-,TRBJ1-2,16,CASSLSLRVTNYGYTF,TGTGCCAGCAGCTTATCTCTACGGGTCACTAACTATGGCTACACCTTC
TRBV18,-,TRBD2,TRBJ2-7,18,CASSPRGTSGGKTYEQYF,TGTGCCAGCTCACCACGGGGGACTAGCGGGGGGAAAACCTACGAGCAGTACTTC
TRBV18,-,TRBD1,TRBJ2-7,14,CASSPRQGLYEQYF,TGTGCCAGCTCACCACGACAGGGATTATACGAGCAGTACTTC
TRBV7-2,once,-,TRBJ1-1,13,CASSLERNTEAFF,TGTGCCAGCAGCTTAGAGCGGAACACTGAAGCTTTCTTT
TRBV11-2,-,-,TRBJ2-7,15,CASSLDIGRTYEQYF,TGTGCCAGCAGCTTAGATATAGGGAGGACCTACGAGCAGTACTTC
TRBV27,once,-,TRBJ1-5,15,CASSSTSTDNQPQHF,TGTGCCAGCAGTTCGACCTCGACAGACAATCAGCCCCAGCATTTT
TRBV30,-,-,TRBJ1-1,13,CAGWGRGFTEAFF,TGTGCCGGGTGGGGGCGGGGGTTCACTGAAGCTTTCTTT
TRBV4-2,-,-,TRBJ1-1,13,CASSQDSLTEAFF,TGTGCCAGCAGCCAAGATTCGTTGACTGAAGCTTTCTTT
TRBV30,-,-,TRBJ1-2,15,CAWSLAGSANYGYTF,TGTGCCTGGAGTCTAGCCGGATCAGCTAACTATGGCTACACCTTC
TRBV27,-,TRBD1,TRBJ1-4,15,CASSPRGTGNEKLFF,TGTGCCAGCAGTCCCCGTGGGACAGGGAATGAAAAACTGTTTTTT
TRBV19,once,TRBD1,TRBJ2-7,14,CASSIDQGASEQYF,TGTGCCAGTAGTATAGACCAGGGGGCCAGCGAGCAGTACTTC
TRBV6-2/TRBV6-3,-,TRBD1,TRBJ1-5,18,CASSRDRGSAFSNQPQHF,TGTGCCAGCAGTAGGGACAGGGGCTCCGCGTTTAGCAATCAGCCCCAGCATTTT
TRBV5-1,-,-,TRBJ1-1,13,CASRWEEGTEAFF,TGCGCCAGCAGATGGGAGGAGGGCACTGAAGCTTTCTTT
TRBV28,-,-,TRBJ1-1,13,CASTQSGNTEAFF,TGTGCCAGCACCCAATCAGGGAACACTGAAGCTTTCTTT
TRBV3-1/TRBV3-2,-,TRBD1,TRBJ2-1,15,CASSRQTGGYNEQFF,TGTGCCAGCAGCAGACAGACAGGGGGCTACAATGAGCAGTTCTTC
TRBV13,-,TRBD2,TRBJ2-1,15,CASSPSGGAYNEQFF,TGTGCCAGCAGCCCAAGCGGGGGGGCCTACAATGAGCAGTTCTTC
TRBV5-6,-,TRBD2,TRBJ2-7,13,CASSGLAGYEQYF,TGTGCCAGCAGCGGACTAGCGGGCTACGAGCAGTACTTC
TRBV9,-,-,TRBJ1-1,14,CASSLGLENTEAFF,TGTGCCAGCAGCCTCGGTCTCGAGAACACTGAAGCTTTCTTT
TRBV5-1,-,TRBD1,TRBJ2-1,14,CASSSGQGGDEQFF,TGCGCCAGCAGCTCGGGACAGGGTGGCGATGAGCAGTTCTTC